One sample yielded the 32 T cell receptor beta chains listed below, sequenced in a study of blood T cell repertoires in COVID-19. TCRdb keeps only in-frame clones here, not all; method: immunoSEQ multiplex PCR. The sample shows about 210,000 clones, 75% to 85% of them seen only once. The sequencing sample was made of peripheral blood. The receptors shown here come from a human donor in a cohort sampled during active COVID-19.

CDR3 sequence reads: CASSVAGIAGYNEQFF. DNA for the CDR3: TGTGCCAGCAGCGTAGCTGGAATAGCGGGGTACAATGAGCAGTTCTTC. V and J are TRBV9 and TRBJ2-1, with 8 bases identical to TRBD2. The CDR3 sequence is 16 residues long. Losses at the gene ends were 0 bases for V and 4 bases for J; bases not matched to a gene: 6. Germline V gene data show CDR1 as SGDLS and CDR2 as YYNGEE.

The rearrangement uses TRBV7-9 and TRBJ1-2; tentatively, D is TRBD1 (6 bases). CDR1 SEHNR and CDR2 FQNEAQ come from the germline V gene (reference sequence). V lost 5 bases and J lost 1, with 14 bases in between. The CDR3 contains 15 residues. In DNA, the CDR3 is TGTGCCAGCAGCCGAGGACAGAAGAATAACTATGGCTACACCTTC. Residues: CASSRGQKNNYGYTF.

This chain joins TRBV10-2 and TRBJ1-1; D possibly corresponds to TRBD1 (5 bases). Deletions cut 6 bases from V and 5 bases from J, with 7 bases between. Germline V CDR1 and CDR2: WSHSY, SAAADI. The CDR3 has 11 amino acids. The CDR3 protein is CASRGLTEAFF. The CDR3, as DNA: TGCGCCAGCAGGGGGCTTACTGAAGCTTTCTTT.

The gene calls are TRBV7-9 and TRBJ2-3, with D unclear. Trimming removed 5 bases from V and 2 bases from J, with 14 bases in between. In germline, CDR1 is SEHNR, CDR2 FQNEAQ (reference sequence). This CDR3 has 15 residues. The CDR3 sequence is CASSPPQRATDTQYF. CDR3 bases: TGTGCCAGCAGCCCCCCCCAGCGCGCCACAGATACGCAGTATTTT. Full variable domain (outside the CDR3, taken from reference TRBV7-9 and TRBJ2-3): DTGVSQNPRHKITKRGQNVTFRCDPISEHNRLYWYRQTLGQGPEFLTYFQNEAQLEKSRLLSDRFSAERPKGSFSTLEIQRTEQGDSAMYLCASSPPQRATDTQYFGPGTRLTVL.

V usage is TRBV29-1 and J usage is TRBJ1-4; 7 nucleotides line up with TRBD1. The V gene's germline CDR1 is SQVTM and CDR2 ANQGSEA. This CDR3 is built from 14 residues. The V and J ends lost 3 bases and 5 bases, in that order; junction bases with no gene match: 6. CDR3 DNA: TGCAGCGTTGACGTGCAGGGGGTGAATGAAAAACTGTTTTTT. It is translated as CSVDVQGVNEKLFF.

This clone turned up a few times. The CDR3 sequence is CASRATDRGQETQYF. The CDR3 region has the DNA TGCGCCAGCAGGGCGACGGACAGGGGGCAAGAGACCCAGTACTTC. V gene TRBV5-1 combines with J gene TRBJ2-5, with TRBD1 matching 10 bases. Germline V gives CDR1 SGHRS, CDR2 YFSETQ. J gave up 2 bases and V 5 bases, and 6 bases lay outside the gene matches. The CDR3 is made up of 15 amino acids.

The rearrangement joins TRBV28 to TRBJ1-1; no firm D call. This CDR3 spans 13 amino acids. Trimming removed 2 bases from V and 6 bases from J, with 10 bases in between. Germline-derived CDR1 and CDR2 are MDHEN and SYDVKM. The DNA for the CDR3 is TGTGCCAGCAGTTTAGGTGGGGAGGCTGAAGCTTTCTTT. It yields the protein CASSLGGEAEAFF.

This clone was detected many times. This chain uses TRBV3-1 (or the pseudogene TRBV3-2) with TRBJ1-1; D uncertain. V shed 1 base and J shed 0 bases, with 9 bases lying between them. The CDR3 is made up of 15 amino acids. Germline-derived CDR1 and CDR2 are LGHDT and YNNKEL (reference sequence). The CDR3: CASSQGAGLNTEAFF. For the CDR3, the DNA is TGTGCCAGCAGCCAAGGCGCAGGTTTGAACACTGAAGCTTTCTTT.

This chain links TRBV19 with TRBJ2-2, with 7 bases matching TRBD1. Per germline, CDR1 LNHDA and CDR2 SQIVND (reference sequence). The CDR3 runs to 14 residues. V gave up 9 bases and J gave up 0 bases; unmatched junction bases: 4. For the CDR3, the DNA is TGTGCCAGCCAAGGGACAGCGAACACCGGGGAGCTGTTTTTT. It yields the protein CASQGTANTGELFF.

The chain has TRBV10-3 and TRBJ2-1; 13 bases are a match to TRBD2. V dropped 4 bases and J dropped 8; count of bases not matched to a gene: 8. The CDR3 covers 16 residues. From germline, CDR1 is ENHRY and CDR2 SYGVKD. CDR3 in DNA: TGTGCCATCAGTGTGACCGGGACTAGCGGGAACTATGAGCAGTTCTTC. Translating it yields CAISVTGTSGNYEQFF.

This clone is termed medium-sized. This chain links TRBV5-6 with TRBJ2-7, with TRBD1 matching over 7 bases. Germline V lookup: CDR1 SGHDT, CDR2 YYEEEE. The V and J ends lost 0 bases and 5 bases, in that order; junction bases with no gene match: 2. This CDR3 region has 13 residues. The CDR3 loop is CASSLEGAHEQYF. CDR3 DNA sequence: TGTGCCAGCAGCTTGGAGGGGGCCCACGAGCAGTACTTC.

This clone has just one count. This rearrangement joins TRBV7-9 to TRBJ1-3; 7 bases are a match to TRBD1. The trim removed 5 bases at V and 4 bases at J, leaving 8 bases unmatched. Looked up from germline, CDR1 is SEHNR and CDR2 is FQNEAQ (reference sequence). The CDR3 runs 15 residues. The CDR3 nucleotides read TGTGCCAGCAGCACCGTCGGGACAGTCGGAAACACCATATATTTT. Protein sequence: CASSTVGTVGNTIYF.

This clone was picked up a small number of times. The chain joins TRBV7-2 to TRBJ1-2; tentative D call: TRBD1 (5 bases). V dropped 5 bases and J dropped 4 bases, with 14 bases sitting between them. Germline V gene lookup returns CDR1 SGHTA and CDR2 FQGNSA. This CDR3 is 14 amino acids long. This CDR3 is CASSARVGGYGYTF. The CDR3 nucleotides are TGTGCCAGCAGCGCCAGGGTCGGTGGCTATGGCTACACCTTC.

The chain carries TRBV23-1 and TRBJ1-2; weak D call: TRBD1 (6 bases). TRBV23-1 is noted as an ORF with a role that remains uncertain. The CDR3 has 14 residues. V lost 3 bases to trimming and J lost 1 base, with 9 bases between them. The CDR3 nucleotides read TGCGCCAGCAGTCAGCAGGGGAGTAACTATGGCTACACCTTC. Translation: CASSQQGSNYGYTF.

CDR3 sequence (DNA): TGTGCCAGCAGAACGGGGATTGGGGTACGGTCACCCCTCCACTTT. It translates to CASRTGIGVRSPLHF. The chain links TRBV27 to TRBJ1-6; no firm D call. Germline V CDR1 and CDR2: MNHEY, SMNVEV (reference sequence). Trimming took off 6 bases at V and 10 bases at J, with 19 bases between the two ends. The CDR3 is 15 amino acids.

In this sample, this clone turned up a few times. The chain has TRBV5-6 and TRBJ1-6; a possible D gene is TRBD1 (5 bases). V dropped 3 bases and J dropped 11 bases, with 9 bases sitting between them. Germline V lookup: CDR1 SGHDT, CDR2 YYEEEE. There are 12 residues in the CDR3. CDR3 DNA: TGTGCCAGCAGCTCCAGGGAAGCACCCCTCCACTTT. Translation gives CASSSREAPLHF.

The gene calls are TRBV19 and TRBJ2-4, with D unclear. Trimming took off 10 bases at V and 9 bases at J, with 25 bases between the two ends. Germline V gene data show CDR1 as LNHDA and CDR2 as SQIVND (reference sequence). The CDR3 consists of 15 residues. CDR3 in amino acids: CATTIGPDGGGIQYF. The CDR3 coding sequence is TGTGCCACCACCATTGGTCCGGATGGTGGCGGCATTCAGTACTTC.

The rearrangement links TRBV2 to TRBJ1-5, with 8 bases lining up with TRBD1. The CDR3 has 15 amino acids. Germline V lookup: CDR1 SNHLY, CDR2 FYNNEI. Losses at the gene ends were 1 base for V and 2 bases for J; bases not matched to a gene: 1. The chain's CDR3 is CASSEETGGNQPQHF. Here the CDR3 DNA reads TGTGCCAGCAGTGAAGAGACAGGGGGCAATCAGCCCCAGCATTTT.

This clone was observed a handful of times. The chain carries TRBV7-9 and TRBJ1-6, with 7 nucleotides matching TRBD1. The V gene's germline CDR1 is SEHNR and CDR2 FQNEAQ (reference sequence). Germline trimming cut 5 bases from V and 9 bases from J; bases unmatched to any gene: 7. This CDR3 is 14 amino acids long. CDR3 sequence (DNA): TGTGCCAGCAGCATACAGGGGACCTCTTCACCCCTCCACTTT. Translation gives CASSIQGTSSPLHF.

The chain recombines TRBV5-1 with TRBJ1-1, with 7 bases fitting TRBD1. Germline-derived CDR1 and CDR2 are SGHRS and YFSETQ. This CDR3 has 16 residues. Germline trimming cut 3 bases from V and 2 bases from J; bases unmatched to any gene: 10. The CDR3 sequence is CASSSYRGSGNTEAFF. DNA for the CDR3: TGCGCCAGCAGCTCATACAGGGGAAGTGGAAACACTGAAGCTTTCTTT. Variable domain in full (rest from reference TRBV5-1 and TRBJ1-1): KAGVTQTPRYLIKTRGQQVTLSCSPISGHRSVSWYQQTPGQGLQFLFEYFSETQRNKGNFPGRFSGRQFSNSRSEMNVSTLELGDSALYLCASSSYRGSGNTEAFFGQGTRLTVV.

J is TRBJ1-4 and V is TRBV28; D possibly corresponds to TRBD1 (5 bases). This CDR3 is 12 amino acids long. Germline CDR1 reads MDHEN; CDR2 reads SYDVKM. V was clipped by 8 bases and J by 8 bases, with 12 bases between them. CDR3 amino acids: CASSTGEEKLFF. In DNA form, the CDR3 reads TGTGCCAGCTCCACAGGAGAAGAAAAACTGTTTTTT.

This clone occurred many times. This sequence joins TRBV7-9 and TRBJ1-1; 7 positions match TRBD1. The CDR3 loop spans 15 amino acids. Looked up from germline, CDR1 is SEHNR and CDR2 is FQNEAQ (reference sequence). V dropped 6 bases and J dropped 1; count of bases not matched to a gene: 8. The CDR3 is CASRQGTGGNTEAFF. The CDR3 coding sequence is TGTGCCAGCAGACAGGGGACCGGAGGGAACACTGAAGCTTTCTTT.

The gene calls are TRBV5-8 and TRBJ2-1; 9 bases agree with TRBD2. Germline V gene lookup returns CDR1 SGHTS and CDR2 YDEGEE. The CDR3 covers 17 residues. V was pared by 1 base and J by 0 bases, with 5 bases of the junction left unmatched. The CDR3 region is CASSLLTAGGSYNEQFF. The CDR3 DNA reads TGTGCCAGCAGCTTGTTGACAGCGGGAGGCTCCTACAATGAGCAGTTCTTC.

This chain uses TRBV5-1 with TRBJ1-4; D is ambiguous. The V gene's germline CDR1 is SGHRS and CDR2 YFSETQ. This CDR3 region has 15 residues. Trimming stripped 4 bases from V and 0 bases from J, with 10 bases between. Here the CDR3 reads CASSLQLATNEKLFF. For the CDR3, the DNA is TGCGCCAGCAGCCTCCAGCTAGCAACTAATGAAAAACTGTTTTTT.

This clone was seen more than once but under ten times. The rearrangement joins TRBV19 to TRBJ1-1; D may be TRBD1 (5 bases). CDR1 LNHDA and CDR2 SQIVND come from the germline V gene (reference sequence). V was cut by 4 bases and J by 4 bases, with 13 bases left in between. CDR3 length: 14 residues. Written as DNA, the CDR3 is TGTGCCAGTAGTACTTCGACAGAACTCACTGAAGCTTTCTTT. Translated: CASSTSTELTEAFF.

The CDR3 nucleotides are TGTGCCAGCAGCAACCTCGCCTCCGGGACAGGGGATGAAAAACTGTTTTTT. Translating gives CASSNLASGTGDEKLFF. The chain employs TRBV3-1 (or the pseudogene TRBV3-2) and TRBJ1-4; 10 positions agree with TRBD1. The CDR3 extends over 17 amino acids. CDR1 is LGHDT and CDR2 is YNNKEL in the germline V gene (reference sequence). V gave up 5 bases and J gave up 6 bases; unmatched junction bases: 12.

This clone was seen a handful of times. The identical CDR3 is also encoded by other nucleotide sequences in the sample. V is TRBV7-9 and J is TRBJ1-1; no firm D call. V lost 1 base to trimming and J lost 1 base, with 4 bases between them. The CDR3 is 13 amino acids. CDR1 is SEHNR and CDR2 is FQNEAQ in the germline V gene (reference sequence). Here the CDR3 reads CASSLGQNTEAFF. The CDR3 nucleotides read TGTGCCAGCAGCTTAGGGCAGAACACTGAAGCTTTCTTT.

This clone was observed once. Other DNA variants within this sample encode the same CDR3. The chain couples TRBV2 to TRBJ2-2; D may be TRBD1 (6 bases). Per germline, CDR1 SNHLY and CDR2 FYNNEI. This CDR3 has 14 residues. Deletions cut 3 bases from V and 2 bases from J, with 7 bases between. The CDR3 reads CASSEDRNTGELFF. CDR3 DNA: TGTGCCAGCAGTGAGGACAGAAACACCGGGGAGCTGTTTTTT.

The gene calls are TRBV11-2 and TRBJ2-5; a weak D match, TRBD2 (6 bases). Per germline, CDR1 SGHAT and CDR2 FQNNGV. The CDR3 has 15 amino acids. The ends were cut back, 4 bases at V and 4 bases at J, with 16 bases in the middle. The CDR3 nucleotides are TGTGCCAGCAGCTCAGAGCCTTACGGGGGAGAGACCCAGTACTTC. Its protein is CASSSEPYGGETQYF.

The rearrangement links TRBV27 to TRBJ1-1, with TRBD1 as a possible D gene (6 bases). Trimming stripped 3 bases from V and 5 bases from J, with 16 bases between. The germline gives CDR1 MNHEY, CDR2 SMNVEV (reference sequence). The CDR3 runs 15 residues. CDR3 sequence reads: CASSFLGLRGTEAFF. DNA for the CDR3: TGTGCCAGCAGTTTCTTGGGACTAAGGGGGACTGAAGCTTTCTTT.

Details on this clone: The same CDR3 also results from other DNA sequences found in this sample. V gene TRBV28 combines with J gene TRBJ2-1, with D possibly being TRBD2 (6 bases). Germline lookup yields CDR1 MDHEN and CDR2 SYDVKM. The ends were cut back, 9 bases at V and 3 bases at J, with 15 bases in the middle. This CDR3 region has 14 residues. The CDR3 sequence is CASRPGLLYNEQFF. As DNA, the CDR3 is TGTGCCAGTAGACCGGGACTCCTCTACAATGAGCAGTTCTTC. Combining the CDR3 with reference TRBV28 and TRBJ2-1 gives the whole variable domain DVKVTQSSRYLVKRTGEKVFLECVQDMDHENMFWYRQDPGLGLRLIYFSYDVKMKEKGDIPEGYSVSREKKERFSLILESASTNQTSMYLCASRPGLLYNEQFFGPGTRLTVL.

The rearrangement links TRBV19 to TRBJ1-1; 7 bases map to TRBD1. The V gene's germline CDR1 is LNHDA and CDR2 SQIVND (reference sequence). The length of the CDR3 is 15 residues. Trimming removed 6 bases from V and 1 base from J; junction bases left unmatched: 8. In DNA form, the CDR3 reads TGTGCCAGTAGCCCCTTTACAGGGGCGAACACTGAAGCTTTCTTT. Translating gives CASSPFTGANTEAFF.